Each of the 4 T cell receptor beta chains below was sequenced from the same sample in a study of patients and donors after allogeneic stem cell transplantation. TCRdb reprocessed the RT-PCR reads via MiXCR and lists one record per CDR3 protein. The sample lists approximately 170,000 distinct CDR3 sequences, roughly 30% seen once, with 3.2% in the top ten. What was sequenced was blood, either unsorted or a sorted T cell fraction (not recorded which). These receptors were obtained from a human donor who was either an allogeneic HSCT recipient or a stem cell or donor lymphocyte infusion donor (not recorded which). It is not recorded whose cells these are; they may come from a transplant donor.

The chain recombines TRBV6-1 with TRBJ2-5; D uncertain. CDR1 MNHNS and CDR2 SASEGT come from the germline V gene. Trimming removed 6 bases from V and 2 bases from J, with 13 bases in between. There are 14 residues in the CDR3. CDR3 bases: TGTGCCAGCAGCCTGGAGTTGGTTCAAGAGACCCAGTACTTC. Protein: CASSLELVQETQYF.

This clonotype was observed many times. V and J are TRBV5-1 and TRBJ1-5; no clear D. Trimming left V 0 bases short and J 3 bases short, with 7 bases between. The CDR3 has 14 amino acids. CDR1 and CDR2 (germline): SGHRS, YFSETQ. CDR3 bases: TGCGCCAGCAGCTTGGACAGCCCCAATCAGCCCCAGCATTTT. Translation gives CASSLDSPNQPQHF.

The genes are TRBV6-2 or TRBV6-3 and TRBJ2-2, with TRBD2 matching over 7 bases. This CDR3 comprises 18 residues. V lost 7 bases to trimming and J lost 7 bases; unmatched junction nucleotides: 21. Germline assignment: CDR1 MNHEY and CDR2 SVGEGT. This CDR3 reads CASKSRGRQAGMSGELFF. CDR3 bases: TGTGCCAGCAAGTCGCGGGGGAGACAAGCGGGAATGAGCGGGGAGCTGTTTTTT.

This clonotype was observed many times. The genes are TRBV27 and TRBJ1-1; D unresolved. Germline values: CDR1 MNHEY, CDR2 SMNVEV (reference sequence). The V gene lost 6 bases and the J gene lost 2 bases, with 13 bases spanning the gap. The CDR3 runs to 14 residues. CDR3 DNA: TGTGCCAGCAGCCGGACCGATTCTAACACTGAAGCTTTCTTT. It specifies CASSRTDSNTEAFF.